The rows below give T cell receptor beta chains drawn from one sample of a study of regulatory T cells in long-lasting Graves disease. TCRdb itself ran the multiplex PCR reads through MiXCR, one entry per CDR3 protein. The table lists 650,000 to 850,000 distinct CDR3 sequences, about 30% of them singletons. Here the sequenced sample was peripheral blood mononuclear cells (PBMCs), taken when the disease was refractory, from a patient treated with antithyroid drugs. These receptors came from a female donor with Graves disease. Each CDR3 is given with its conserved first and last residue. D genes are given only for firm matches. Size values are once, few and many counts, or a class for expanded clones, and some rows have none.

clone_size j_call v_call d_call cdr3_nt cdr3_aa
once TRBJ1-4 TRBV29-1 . TGCAGCGCCTCACAGGGAATGAGAGAAAAACTGTTTTTT CSASQGMREKLFF
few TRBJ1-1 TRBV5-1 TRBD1 TGCGCCAGCAGCTTGCTACTGACAGGGGTGGGCACTGAAGCTTTCTTT CASSLLLTGVGTEAFF
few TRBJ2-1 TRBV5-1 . TGCGCCAGCAGCTTCGCGGGGACACTCTCCAATGAGCAGTTCTTC CASSFAGTLSNEQFF
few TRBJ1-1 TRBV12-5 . TGTGCTAGTGGTGTATCGGGATGGAACACTGAAGCTTTCTTT CASGVSGWNTEAFF
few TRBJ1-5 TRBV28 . TGTGCCAGCAGTACCCCGGGGCCAGGGGATCATCAGCCCCAGCATTTT CASSTPGPGDHQPQHF
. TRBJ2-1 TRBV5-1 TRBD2 TGCGCCAGCAGCGGCGGGGCTAGCGGGTACAATGAGCAGTTCTTC CASSGGASGYNEQFF
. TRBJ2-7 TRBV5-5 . TGTGCCAGCAGCTTGGTTACAGGGAGTAAGAGTGAGCAGTACTTC CASSLVTGSKSEQYF
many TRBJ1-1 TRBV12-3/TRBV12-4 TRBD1 TGTGCCAGCAGCTCCGGGACAGGGGATTTTATTGCTTTCTTT CASSSGTGDFIAFF
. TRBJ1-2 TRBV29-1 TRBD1 TGCAGCGTTACAGGGGGGATAGGCGGCTACACCTTC CSVTGGIGGYTF
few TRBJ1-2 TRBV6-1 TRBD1 TGTGCCAGCAGTACCGGACAGGAGGTCTATGGCTACACCTTC CASSTGQEVYGYTF
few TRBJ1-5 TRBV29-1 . TGCAGCGTCCGAACTAGGGGCTACGGCAATCAGCCCCAGCATTTT CSVRTRGYGNQPQHF
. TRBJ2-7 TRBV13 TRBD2 TGTGCCAGCAGCTTAGCGCTAGCGGGTCCCCACGAGCAGTACTTC CASSLALAGPHEQYF
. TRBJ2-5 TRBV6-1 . TGTGCCAGCAGTCCCACGGGACAACAAGAGACCCAGTACTTC CASSPTGQQETQYF
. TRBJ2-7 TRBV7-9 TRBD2 TGTGCCAGTAGCTTAGCGGAGAGACGCGGGAGGGGCCACGAGCAGTACTTC CASSLAERRGRGHEQYF
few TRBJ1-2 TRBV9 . TGTGCCAGCAGTTCTAGCATAGCCCTTGGTGGCTACACCTTC CASSSSIALGGYTF
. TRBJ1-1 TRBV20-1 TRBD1 TGCAGTGCTAGAGATCGGCAGGGGGCCGACACTGAAGCTTTCTTT CSARDRQGADTEAFF
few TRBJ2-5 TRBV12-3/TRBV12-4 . TGTGCCAGCAGCCGCACAGGGTTAGAGACCCAGTACTTC CASSRTGLETQYF
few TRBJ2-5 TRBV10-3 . TGTGCCATCAGTGACGGGCACCAAGAGACCCAGTACTTC CAISDGHQETQYF
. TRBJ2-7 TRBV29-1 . TGCAGCGTTGTGGGTCGAATGAGCTCCTACGGGCAGTACTTC CSVVGRMSSYGQYF
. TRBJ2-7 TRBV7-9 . TGTGCCAGCAGCTTTCGGACAGGGGGGACTAGCGGTACCTCCTCCTACGAGCAGTACTTC CASSFRTGGTSGTSSYEQYF
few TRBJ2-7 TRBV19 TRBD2 TGTGCCAGTAGGGAGGTAGCGGGAGTTCTCAACGAGCAGTACTTC CASREVAGVLNEQYF
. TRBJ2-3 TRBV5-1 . TGCGCCAGCTACCGAGGTGGCACAGATACGCAGTATTTT CASYRGGTDTQYF
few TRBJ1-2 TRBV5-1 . TGCGCCAGCAGCTCTTCGGGACCCCTCTATGGCTACACCTTC CASSSSGPLYGYTF
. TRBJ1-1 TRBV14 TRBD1 TGTGCCAGCAGCCTGAACAGGGGGCGATACACTGAAGCTTTCTTT CASSLNRGRYTEAFF
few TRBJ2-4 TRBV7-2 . TGTGCCAGCAGCTTAGCCAGTCTCGGCAAAAACATTCAGTACTTC CASSLASLGKNIQYF
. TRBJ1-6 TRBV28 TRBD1 TGTGCCAGCAGTTTGACGGGACAGGGGGCTTCACCCCTCCACTTT CASSLTGQGASPLHF
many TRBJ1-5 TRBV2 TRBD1 TGTGCCAGCAGACTCGACAGGGGGCAGACTCAGCCCCAGCATTTT CASRLDRGQTQPQHF
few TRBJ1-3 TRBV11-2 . TGTGCCAGCAGCCCACGCCGGAACACCATATATTTT CASSPRRNTIYF
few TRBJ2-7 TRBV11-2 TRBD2 TGTGCCAGCAGCGAAATAGCGGGATCTTCCTACGAGCAGTACTTC CASSEIAGSSYEQYF
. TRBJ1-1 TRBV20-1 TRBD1 TGCAGTGTCTACTCCGGGACAGGGGCAGAAGCTTTCTTT CSVYSGTGAEAFF
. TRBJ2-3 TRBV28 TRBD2 TGTGCCAGCAGTTTCCCCCGGGAGCGGGAGGGCCCTCAAGATACGCAGTATTTT CASSFPREREGPQDTQYF
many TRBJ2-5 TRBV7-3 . TGTGCCAGCAGTGACAGTAACCAAGAGACCCAGTACTTC CASSDSNQETQYF
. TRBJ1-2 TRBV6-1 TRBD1 TGTGCCAGCAGTACGCGGCTGGGACAGGGGGTCTCTGCTACTCCCAACTATGGCTACACCTTC CASSTRLGQGVSATPNYGYTF
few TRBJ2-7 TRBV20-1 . TGCAGTGCAAACCCTACGACAGGAGAACCTTACGAGCAGTACTTC CSANPTTGEPYEQYF
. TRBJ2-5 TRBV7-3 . TGTGCCAGCAGGGTAAAAGGCGGGGAGACCCAGTACTTC CASRVKGGETQYF
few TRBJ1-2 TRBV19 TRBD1 TGTGCCAGTAGTGGACCGGGACAGGCTAACTATGGCTACACCTTC CASSGPGQANYGYTF
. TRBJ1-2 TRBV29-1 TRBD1 TGCAGCGTTGAGGGGACAGGGGGCCTTGGCTACACCTTC CSVEGTGGLGYTF
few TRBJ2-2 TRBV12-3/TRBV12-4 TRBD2 TGTGCCAGCAGCTTTACTTCACTAGCGGGTGGGACCGGGGAGCTGTTTTTT CASSFTSLAGGTGELFF
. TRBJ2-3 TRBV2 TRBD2 TGTGCCATCCGCGAACAGACTAGCGGGAACACAGATACGCAGTATTTT CAIREQTSGNTDTQYF
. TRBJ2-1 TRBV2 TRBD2 TGTGCCAGCAGTGACCTCGGACTAGCGGGAGGTGAGCAGTTCTTC CASSDLGLAGGEQFF
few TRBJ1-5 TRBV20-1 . TGCAGTGCTAGACCGACCGACATCCATGGCAATCAGCCCCAGCATTTT CSARPTDIHGNQPQHF
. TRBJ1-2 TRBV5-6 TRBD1 TGTGCCAGCAGCTTGACGGTAATCCGAAATGCAGGGGGCGCGGATGGCTACACCTTC CASSLTVIRNAGGADGYTF
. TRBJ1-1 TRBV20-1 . TGCAGTGCTAAGAGGGTTGGCACTGAAGCTTTCTTT CSAKRVGTEAFF
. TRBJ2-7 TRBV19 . TGTGCCAGTAGTTCCGGTGCGTGGGGTAAAGGCTACGAGCAGTACTTC CASSSGAWGKGYEQYF
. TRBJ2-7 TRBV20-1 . TGCAGTGCCCCCAAAGGGGACAGCGGAGGGAGCTACGAGCAGTACTTC CSAPKGDSGGSYEQYF
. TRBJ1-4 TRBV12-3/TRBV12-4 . TGTGCCAGCAGTTCGGCAGAAAAACTGTTTTTT CASSSAEKLFF
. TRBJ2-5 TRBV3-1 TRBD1 TGTGCCAGCAGCCAAGGACAGGGGCAGACCCAGTACTTC CASSQGQGQTQYF
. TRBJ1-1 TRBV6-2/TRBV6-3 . TGTGCCAGCACCGAAGTCGGGCTTTTGCTGAACACTGAAGCTTTCTTT CASTEVGLLLNTEAFF
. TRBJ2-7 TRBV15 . TGTGCCACCAGCGGAGTTCCGGGATACGAGCAGTACTTC CATSGVPGYEQYF
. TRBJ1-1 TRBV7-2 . TGTGCCAGCAGCTTAACAGGGACTGCTGAAGCTTTCTTT CASSLTGTAEAFF
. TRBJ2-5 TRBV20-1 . TGCAGTGCTAGTAATTTAGGGACCCTCGATGTCAAAGAGACCCAGTACTTC CSASNLGTLDVKETQYF
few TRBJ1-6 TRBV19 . TGTGCCAGTAGCACAGATACTAATTCACCCCTCCACTTT CASSTDTNSPLHF
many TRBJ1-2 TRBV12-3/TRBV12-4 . TGTGCCAGCAGTTTGACCCAGGGGAATAACTATGGCTACACCTTC CASSLTQGNNYGYTF
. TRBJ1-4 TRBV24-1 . TGTGCCACCAGTGATGCGGGACGGCCTAATGAAAAACTGTTTTTT CATSDAGRPNEKLFF
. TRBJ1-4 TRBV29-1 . TGCAGCGTTGGAGGGCTTGGGGAAAAACTGTTTTTT CSVGGLGEKLFF
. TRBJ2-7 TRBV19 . TGTGCCAGTAGATCACGAGGGGGATACGAGCAGTACTTC CASRSRGGYEQYF
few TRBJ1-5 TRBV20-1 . TGCAGTGCTAGATCAAGGGAGAATCAGCCCCAGCATTTT CSARSRENQPQHF
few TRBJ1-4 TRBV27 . TGTGCCAGCAGTTCCCTAGCCCCATTGGGCTACCATGAAAAACTGTTTTTT CASSSLAPLGYHEKLFF
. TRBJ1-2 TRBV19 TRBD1 TGTGCCAGCGAGATGCGTACAGGGGGACCTCTGGATGGCTACACCTTC CASEMRTGGPLDGYTF